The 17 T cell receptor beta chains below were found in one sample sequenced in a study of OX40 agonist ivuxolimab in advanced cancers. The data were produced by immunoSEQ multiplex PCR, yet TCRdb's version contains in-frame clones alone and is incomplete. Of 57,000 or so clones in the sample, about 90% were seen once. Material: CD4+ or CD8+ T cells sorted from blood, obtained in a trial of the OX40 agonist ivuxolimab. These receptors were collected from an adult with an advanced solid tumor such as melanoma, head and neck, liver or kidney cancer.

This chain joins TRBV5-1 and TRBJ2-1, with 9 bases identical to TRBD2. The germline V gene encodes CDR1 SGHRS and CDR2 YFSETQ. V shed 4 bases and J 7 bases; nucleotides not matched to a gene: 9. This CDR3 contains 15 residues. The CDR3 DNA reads TGCGCCAGCAGCCCCTCTAGCGGGGAAAAGAATGAGCAGTTCTTC. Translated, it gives CASSPSSGEKNEQFF. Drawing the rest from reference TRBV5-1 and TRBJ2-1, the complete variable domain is KAGVTQTPRYLIKTRGQQVTLSCSPISGHRSVSWYQQTPGQGLQFLFEYFSETQRNKGNFPGRFSGRQFSNSRSEMNVSTLELGDSALYLCASSPSSGEKNEQFFGPGTRLTVL.

CDR3 bases: TGTGCCAGCAGTGAAGCGCGGACATACCAAGAGACCCAGTACTTC. It is translated as CASSEARTYQETQYF. The chain links TRBV6-1 to TRBJ2-5; a possible D gene is TRBD1 (5 bases). Germline V gives CDR1 MNHNS, CDR2 SASEGT. The CDR3 runs 15 residues. Trimming left V 0 bases short and J 0 bases short, with 8 bases between.

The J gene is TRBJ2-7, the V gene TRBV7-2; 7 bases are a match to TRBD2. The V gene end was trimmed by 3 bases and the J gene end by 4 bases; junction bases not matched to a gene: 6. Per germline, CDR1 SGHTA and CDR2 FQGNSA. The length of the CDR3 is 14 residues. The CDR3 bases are TGTGCCAGCAGCTTTGGGCTAGCGGCATACGAGCAGTACTTC. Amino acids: CASSFGLAAYEQYF. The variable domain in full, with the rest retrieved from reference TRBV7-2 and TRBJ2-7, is GAGVSQSPSNKVTEKGKDVELRCDPISGHTALYWYRQSLGQGLEFLIYFQGNSAPDKSGLPSDRFSAERTGGSVSTLTIQRTQQEDSAVYLCASSFGLAAYEQYFGPGTRLTVT.

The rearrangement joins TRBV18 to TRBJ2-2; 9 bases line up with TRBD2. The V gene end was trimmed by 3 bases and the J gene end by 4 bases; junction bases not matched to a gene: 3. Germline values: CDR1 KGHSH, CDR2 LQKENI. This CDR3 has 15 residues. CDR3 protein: CASSPRLAVTGELFF. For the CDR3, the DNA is TGTGCCAGCTCACCCCGACTAGCGGTCACCGGGGAGCTGTTTTTT.

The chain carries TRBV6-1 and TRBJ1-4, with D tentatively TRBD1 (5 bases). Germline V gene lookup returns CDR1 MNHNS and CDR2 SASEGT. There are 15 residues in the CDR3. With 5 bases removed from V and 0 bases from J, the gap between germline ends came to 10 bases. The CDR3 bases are TGTGCCAGCAGTTCCGGGACCTCAACTAATGAAAAACTGTTTTTT. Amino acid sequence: CASSSGTSTNEKLFF.

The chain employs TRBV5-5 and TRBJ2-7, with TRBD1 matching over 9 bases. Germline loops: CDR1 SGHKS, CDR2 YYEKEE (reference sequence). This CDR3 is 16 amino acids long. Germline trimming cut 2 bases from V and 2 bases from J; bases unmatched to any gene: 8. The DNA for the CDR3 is TGTGCCAGCAGCTTACTACAGGGGGCAGTCCCCTACGAGCAGTACTTC. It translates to CASSLLQGAVPYEQYF.

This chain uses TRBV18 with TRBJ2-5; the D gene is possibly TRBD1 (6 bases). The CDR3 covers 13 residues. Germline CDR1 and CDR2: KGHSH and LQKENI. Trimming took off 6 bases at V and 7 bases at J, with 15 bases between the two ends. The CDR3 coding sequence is TGTGCCAGCTCCCCGACAGGCGTAACGACCCAGTACTTC. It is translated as CASSPTGVTTQYF.

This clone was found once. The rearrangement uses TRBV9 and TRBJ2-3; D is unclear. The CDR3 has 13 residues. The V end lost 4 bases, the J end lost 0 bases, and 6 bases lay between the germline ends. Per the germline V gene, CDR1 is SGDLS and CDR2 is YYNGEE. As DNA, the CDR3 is TGTGCCAGCAGCCCCCAAAGCACAGATACGCAGTATTTT. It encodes CASSPQSTDTQYF.

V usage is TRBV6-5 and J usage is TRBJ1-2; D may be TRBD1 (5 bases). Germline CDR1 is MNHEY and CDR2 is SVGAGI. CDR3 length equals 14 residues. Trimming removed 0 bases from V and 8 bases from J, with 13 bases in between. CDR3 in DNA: TGTGCCAGCAGTTACTCGAAGGGACCCAACGGCTACACCTTC. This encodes CASSYSKGPNGYTF.

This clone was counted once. The CDR3 reads CASSYSIRGNEKLFF. Here the CDR3 DNA reads TGTGCCAGCAGTTACTCGATCAGGGGAAATGAAAAACTGTTTTTT. The rearrangement links TRBV6-5 to TRBJ1-4; TRBD1 is a possible D gene (6 bases). With 0 bases removed from V and 5 bases from J, the gap between germline ends came to 10 bases. Germline values: CDR1 MNHEY, CDR2 SVGAGI. CDR3 length equals 15 residues.

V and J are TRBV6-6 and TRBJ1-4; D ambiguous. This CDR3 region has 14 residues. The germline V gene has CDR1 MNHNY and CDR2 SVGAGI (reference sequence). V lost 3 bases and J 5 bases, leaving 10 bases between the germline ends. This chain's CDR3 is CASSYVLRNEKLFF. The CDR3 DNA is TGTGCCAGCAGTTATGTGTTGAGGAATGAAAAACTGTTTTTT.

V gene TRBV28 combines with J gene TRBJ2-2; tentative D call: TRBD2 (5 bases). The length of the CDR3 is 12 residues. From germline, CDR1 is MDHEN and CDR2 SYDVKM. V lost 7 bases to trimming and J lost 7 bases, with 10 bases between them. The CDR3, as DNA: TGTGCCAGCATGGGAGAGGGCGGGGAGCTGTTTTTT. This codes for CASMGEGGELFF.

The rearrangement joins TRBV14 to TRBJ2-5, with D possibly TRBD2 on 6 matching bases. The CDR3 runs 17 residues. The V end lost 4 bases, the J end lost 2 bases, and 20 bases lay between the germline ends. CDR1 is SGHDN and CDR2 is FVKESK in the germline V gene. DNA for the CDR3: TGTGCCAGCAGCCGACCCACTAGCTCCTTAAAACAAGAGACCCAGTACTTC. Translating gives CASSRPTSSLKQETQYF.

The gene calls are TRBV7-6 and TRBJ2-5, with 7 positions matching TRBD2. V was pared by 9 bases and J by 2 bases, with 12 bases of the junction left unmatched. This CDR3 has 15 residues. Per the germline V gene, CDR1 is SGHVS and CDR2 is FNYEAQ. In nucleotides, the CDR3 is TGTGCCAGGGAGGTACTAGCGAGATTACAAGAGACCCAGTACTTC. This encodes CAREVLARLQETQYF.

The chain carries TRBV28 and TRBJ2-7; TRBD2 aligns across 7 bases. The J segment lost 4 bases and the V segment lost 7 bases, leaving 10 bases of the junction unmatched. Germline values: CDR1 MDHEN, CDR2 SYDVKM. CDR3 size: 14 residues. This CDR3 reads CASNRRDYAYEQYF. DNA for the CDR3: TGTGCCAGCAATCGTAGGGACTATGCTTACGAGCAGTACTTC.

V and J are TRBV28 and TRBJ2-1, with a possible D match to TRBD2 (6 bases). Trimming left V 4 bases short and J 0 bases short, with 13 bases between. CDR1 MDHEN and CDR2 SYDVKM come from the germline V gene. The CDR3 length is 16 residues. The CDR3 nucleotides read TGTGCCAGCAGTTCTCGGGACTTTCACTCCTACAATGAGCAGTTCTTC. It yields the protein CASSSRDFHSYNEQFF.

In nucleotides, the CDR3 is TGTGCCAGCAGCGTCGGGACTAGCGGAGGCGGGGGGGAGACCCAGTACTTC. It specifies CASSVGTSGGGGETQYF. The chain couples TRBV9 to TRBJ2-5; 11 bases are a match to TRBD2. V lost 2 bases, J lost 5 bases, and 11 bases stayed unmatched. Germline values: CDR1 SGDLS, CDR2 YYNGEE. This CDR3 region has 17 residues.